This T cell receptor beta chain was identified in a study of blood T cell repertoires in COVID-19. Looked up from germline, CDR1 is MRHNA and CDR2 is SNTAGT. CDR3 length: 14 amino acids. V was pared by 6 bases and J by 4 bases, with 14 bases between. Here immunoSEQ multiplex PCR was the method, and the copy in TCRdb shows in-frame clones only, minus some. This table has around 310,000 clones, 75% to 90% appearing once. This clonotype originated in a woman between 35 and 50 years old who had recovered from COVID-19. Material: PBMCs or T cells enriched from blood (not recorded which). V and J are TRBV6-4 and TRBJ2-3; D perhaps matches TRBD1 (6 bases). As DNA, the CDR3 is TGTGCCAGCAGCGACCCTCCAGGGGCAGATACGCAGTATTTT. Translated, it gives CASSDPPGADTQYF.